Sequencing of this TCR beta chain was carried out in a study of cytotoxic CD8 clonotypes in ibrutinib-treated CLL. The overall study: Fewer than 13 relapsed/refractory, approximately 15 treatment-naive; roughly 17 IGHV unmutated.

This clone appeared once. What it binds is unknown. The CDR3 is made up of 16 amino acids. V was trimmed by 3 bases and J by 0 bases, leaving 14 bases between them. From germline, CDR1 is MNHEY and CDR2 SVGAGI. Overall study results and limits: Having risen at ibrutinib response, clonality had fallen back toward baseline by progression. Public clonotypes were rare and shrank or held steady on treatment.

Depth targeted 1 in 200,000 to 1 in 1 million T cells, averaging approximately 9.9x coverage per clonotype. Here immunoSEQ multiplex PCR was the method, and the copy in TCRdb shows in-frame clones only, minus some. Of roughly 150,000 clones in the sample, 70% to 90% were seen once. This specimen consisted of PBMCs, obtained at disease progression, from a patient treated with ibrutinib. The receptor was isolated from a human donor with chronic lymphocytic leukemia. J is TRBJ1-1 and V is TRBV6-5; the D is unclear. The CDR3 DNA reads TGTGCCAGCAGTTATCTGATGACACCTCTGAACACTGAAGCTTTCTTT. It yields the protein CASSYLMTPLNTEAFF.